A selection of T cell receptor beta chains follows, all from one sample in a study of blood T cells in healthy people across ages. MiXCR, applied by TCRdb to the 5' RACE reads, yields one record per CDR3 protein. This sample carries 850,000 to 1,000,000 distinct CDR3 sequences, roughly 48% of them seen once, and the ten largest clones take about an eighth. The sequencing sample was made of blood. All receptors come from a man aged 30 to 39 in good health. The CDR3 runs from the conserved cysteine through the conserved F or W.

v_gene: TRBV14
len: 17
j_gene: TRBJ2-7
CDR3aa: CASSQVSVGDWPHEQYF

v_gene: TRBV18
len: 15
j_gene: TRBJ1-5
CDR3aa: CASSERTISNQPQHF

v_gene: TRBV20-1
len: 15
j_gene: TRBJ2-5
CDR3aa: CSASSSGVFQETQYF

v_gene: TRBV7-3
len: 14
j_gene: TRBJ1-1
CDR3aa: CASSLRGGLSEAFF

v_gene: TRBV6-2/TRBV6-3
len: 12
j_gene: TRBJ2-1
CDR3aa: CASSYVGVGQFF

v_gene: TRBV27
len: 15
j_gene: TRBJ2-1
CDR3aa: CASSSRLAGGLEQFF

v_gene: TRBV5-1
len: 15
j_gene: TRBJ2-1
CDR3aa: CASSIPSRVSDEQFF

v_gene: TRBV6-5
len: 15
j_gene: TRBJ2-1
CDR3aa: CASRHRDRARNEQFF

v_gene: TRBV28
len: 16
j_gene: TRBJ1-1
CDR3aa: CASSLAPGAGNTEAFF

v_gene: TRBV6-2/TRBV6-3
len: 15
j_gene: TRBJ2-7
CDR3aa: CASSGIESYSYEQYF

v_gene: TRBV6-2/TRBV6-3
len: 11
j_gene: TRBJ2-3
CDR3aa: CASRTVDTQYF

v_gene: TRBV12-3/TRBV12-4
len: 14
j_gene: TRBJ1-1
CDR3aa: CAGPRGGTNTEAFF

v_gene: TRBV12-3/TRBV12-4
len: 16
j_gene: TRBJ2-3
CDR3aa: CASSLGAGGGTDTQYF

v_gene: TRBV12-3/TRBV12-4
len: 12
j_gene: TRBJ2-7
CDR3aa: CASSLVQGEQYF

v_gene: TRBV5-1
len: 14
j_gene: TRBJ1-1
CDR3aa: CASSVASGTTEAFF

v_gene: TRBV30
len: 13
j_gene: TRBJ1-2
CDR3aa: CAWSVRGGSGYTF

v_gene: TRBV12-3/TRBV12-4
len: 13
j_gene: TRBJ2-5
CDR3aa: CASTQDGEETQYF

v_gene: TRBV18
len: 15
j_gene: TRBJ2-2
CDR3aa: CASSPRQLDTGELFF

v_gene: TRBV11-2
len: 13
j_gene: TRBJ2-4
CDR3aa: CASSFLRQNIQYF

v_gene: TRBV20-1
len: 16
j_gene: TRBJ2-5
CDR3aa: CSARDGASGVEETQYF

v_gene: TRBV5-1
len: 16
j_gene: TRBJ2-3
CDR3aa: CASSERAGDLADTQYF

v_gene: TRBV6-1
len: 17
j_gene: TRBJ2-1
CDR3aa: CASSDGRGGAAYNEQFF

v_gene: TRBV3-1
len: 15
j_gene: TRBJ2-5
CDR3aa: CASSLPRGTQETQYF

v_gene: TRBV7-9
len: 13
j_gene: TRBJ2-4
CDR3aa: CASSRDEGNIQYF

v_gene: TRBV20-1
len: 11
j_gene: TRBJ2-7
CDR3aa: CSASLVYEQYF

v_gene: TRBV6-6
len: 16
j_gene: TRBJ1-2
CDR3aa: CASSYPPLQDNYGYTF

v_gene: TRBV7-2
len: 11
j_gene: TRBJ2-7
CDR3aa: CASSSSSRQYF

v_gene: TRBV6-5
len: 14
j_gene: TRBJ1-6
CDR3aa: CASSSDRSNSPLHF

v_gene: TRBV12-3/TRBV12-4
len: 11
j_gene: TRBJ2-2
CDR3aa: CASTLERELFF

v_gene: TRBV6-5
len: 15
j_gene: TRBJ2-1
CDR3aa: CASRPGTAYYNEQFF

v_gene: TRBV7-3
len: 13
j_gene: TRBJ2-1
CDR3aa: CASGGQGKSEQFF

v_gene: TRBV2
len: 12
j_gene: TRBJ1-2
CDR3aa: CASSGSYGGYTF

v_gene: TRBV20-1
len: 14
j_gene: -
CDR3aa: CSARASEAYNEQYF

v_gene: TRBV5-1
len: 14
j_gene: -
CDR3aa: CASSVGWDHYEQYF